Listed below are T cell receptor beta chains from one sample, sequenced in a study of early T cells in non-severe SARS-CoV-2 infection. From the 5' RACE reads, TCRdb called clonotypes with MiXCR, one entry per CDR3 protein. The sample consists of roughly 64,000 distinct CDR3 sequences, approximately 9.2% of them appearing once. The sample in question was whole blood, obtained at baseline. These receptors originate from an adult who was a healthcare worker with PCR-confirmed SARS-CoV-2 infection or an uninfected control (not recorded which). CDR3s include the opening cysteine and the closing phenylalanine or tryptophan. The D gene is left open where the match is weak. Not all rows give a size; the values are once, few, many and, for expanded clones, a class.

DNA	CDR3	V	D	size	J
TGCAGTGCCGGGGAGGGTAATCGCTACACCTTC	CSAGEGNRYTF	TRBV20-1	NA	NA	TRBJ1-2
TGTGCCACCAGTGATTTTGGGGGGGAAGAGACCCAGTACTTC	CATSDFGGEETQYF	TRBV24-1	TRBD2	few	TRBJ2-5
TGTGCCAGCAGCTTCATCACAGGGAGGTCCACAGATACGCAGTATTTT	CASSFITGRSTDTQYF	TRBV7-8	NA	few	TRBJ2-3
TGTGCCAGCAGCTTAGACGGGGTGTCCTGGGGTAGGCGGGAGGGCTCCTACAATGAGCAGTTCTTC	CASSLDGVSWGRREGSYNEQFF	TRBV7-3	TRBD2	NA	TRBJ2-1
TGCAGCGTTCTTCCCTTGGCCAAAAACATTCAGTACTTC	CSVLPLAKNIQYF	TRBV29-1	NA	many	TRBJ2-4
TGTGCCAGCAGCTTAGAGGACATGAGAGAGCAGTACTTC	CASSLEDMREQYF	TRBV13	NA	many	TRBJ2-7
TGTGCCAGCAGCCAAGATCCGTCTCCCGGGGACTACGAGCAGTACTTC	CASSQDPSPGDYEQYF	TRBV3-1	NA	NA	TRBJ2-7
TGTGCCAGCAGCCAAGTACAGGGGGCTAGAGAGAACCAGTACTTC	CASSQVQGARENQYF	TRBV14	TRBD1	NA	TRBJ2-5
TGTGCCACCCAGGGACAGCGGGACACTGAAGCTTTCTTT	CATQGQRDTEAFF	TRBV12-3/TRBV12-4	TRBD1	many	TRBJ1-1
TGTGCCAGCAGCTTAGGGACCGTAGCCAAAAACATTCAGTACTTC	CASSLGTVAKNIQYF	TRBV11-2	NA	NA	TRBJ2-4
TGTGCCAGCAGTTTATGGGGTATAGGTGGCTACACCTTC	CASSLWGIGGYTF	TRBV12-3/TRBV12-4	NA	few	TRBJ1-2
TGTGCCAGCAGCCAAATAGGGAATGAGCAGTTCTTC	CASSQIGNEQFF	TRBV14	NA	many	TRBJ2-1
TGTGCCAGCAGCTTAGCCTCCATAGGATCCGGGGAGCTGTTTTTT	CASSLASIGSGELFF	TRBV7-9	NA	many	TRBJ2-2
TGCGCCAGCAGCCCGTACGGGGGTACCGGGGAGCTGTTTTTT	CASSPYGGTGELFF	TRBV5-1	NA	few	TRBJ2-2
TGTGCCAGCAGTTTATTACAGGCCGCCCCGAACACTGAAGCTTTCTTT	CASSLLQAAPNTEAFF	TRBV27	NA	few	TRBJ1-1
TGTGCCAGCAGCCCGACAGGGGGTCTAACAGATACGCAGTATTTT	CASSPTGGLTDTQYF	TRBV6-5	TRBD1	few	TRBJ2-3
TGCAGTGCTAGAGATCCAGCGGGGGGAGCCAAAAACATTCAGTACTTC	CSARDPAGGAKNIQYF	TRBV20-1	TRBD2	many	TRBJ2-4
TGCAGTGCTAGAGGGGGAAGGGGTACGCAGTATTTT	CSARGGRGTQYF	TRBV20-1	NA	many	TRBJ2-3
TGTGCCAGCTCACCAAATTTAGGAGAAGCTTTCTTT	CASSPNLGEAFF	TRBV18	NA	NA	TRBJ1-1
TGTGCCAGCAGCCCCGAGCCGGGACACCCCTACGAGCAGTACTTC	CASSPEPGHPYEQYF	TRBV7-2	NA	NA	TRBJ2-7
TGTGCCAGCAGCCAAAGACAGGGGGCCAAAAACATTCAGTACTTC	CASSQRQGAKNIQYF	TRBV3-1	TRBD1	NA	TRBJ2-4
TGCAGTGCTTCCATGCTAGCGGGATACGAGACCCAGTACTTC	CSASMLAGYETQYF	TRBV20-1	TRBD2	few	TRBJ2-5
TGTGCCACCAGCAGAGATGATGCGGGCGATGAGCAGTTCTTC	CATSRDDAGDEQFF	TRBV15	NA	NA	TRBJ2-1
TGCAGTGCTAGAGCGCTAGCGGGAGAATCGTTTAACGAGCAGTACTTC	CSARALAGESFNEQYF	TRBV20-1	TRBD2	NA	TRBJ2-7
TGTGCCAGCAGTGAGGAGGGACTAGCGGTATTTTCCGGGGAGCTGTTTTTT	CASSEEGLAVFSGELFF	TRBV2	TRBD2	many	TRBJ2-2
TGTGCCATTCAGGGAGGGGCTAATGAAAAACTGTTTTTT	CAIQGGANEKLFF	TRBV10-3	NA	many	TRBJ1-4
TGTGCCATCACCCCGGACTCCAGGTACGAGCAGTACTTC	CAITPDSRYEQYF	TRBV10-3	NA	NA	TRBJ2-7
TGTGCCAGCAGTCCCCGAATGAATCAGCCCCAGCATTTT	CASSPRMNQPQHF	TRBV12-3/TRBV12-4	NA	NA	TRBJ1-5
TGTGCCAGCAGCTTAGAAGCGTTTAAGACAGATACGCAGTATTTT	CASSLEAFKTDTQYF	TRBV7-2	NA	NA	TRBJ2-3
TGTGCTAGCAGCTTCGGACTAGCGGGAGGGGAAGAGACCCAGTACTTC	CASSFGLAGGEETQYF	TRBV7-7	TRBD2	few	TRBJ2-5
TGTGCCAGCAGTGAAGAGAAGGAAACAGATACGCAGTATTTT	CASSEEKETDTQYF	TRBV6-1	NA	medium-sized	TRBJ2-3
TGTGCCAGCAGCCAAACTAGAGGTGCCTCCTACGAGCAGTACTTC	CASSQTRGASYEQYF	TRBV3-1	NA	few	TRBJ2-7
TGTGCCAGCAGTTTAGAGTATGAAAAACTGTTTTTT	CASSLEYEKLFF	TRBV12-3/TRBV12-4	NA	few	TRBJ1-4
TGTGCCAGCAGCGTGGCCGGGACCGTCACAGATACGCAGTATTTT	CASSVAGTVTDTQYF	TRBV9	NA	NA	TRBJ2-3
TGTGCCAGCAGCCAAGATCCGGCTAGCGGAGCCGGTACGCAGTATTTT	CASSQDPASGAGTQYF	TRBV4-2	TRBD2	NA	TRBJ2-3
TGTGCCAGCAGCGTACGCTCGACAGACACCGGGGAGCTGTTTTTT	CASSVRSTDTGELFF	TRBV7-9	NA	NA	TRBJ2-2
TGTGCCAGCAGCCAAGATGGGATCCTCTTTGGAAACACCATATATTTT	CASSQDGILFGNTIYF	TRBV3-2	NA	NA	TRBJ1-3
TGTGCCAGCAGCCAAGGGACTAGCGGGAGAAAATCCTACAATGAGCAGTTCTTC	CASSQGTSGRKSYNEQFF	TRBV11-2	TRBD2	many	TRBJ2-1
TGCGCCAGCAGCTTGACGGGCCATAGCACAGATACGCAGTATTTT	CASSLTGHSTDTQYF	TRBV5-1	NA	NA	TRBJ2-3